Following are 16 T cell receptor beta chains from one sample sequenced in a study of T cell responses to AZD1222 COVID-19 vaccine. Clones were read by immunoSEQ multiplex PCR, and TCRdb kept only the in-frame ones, dropping some. The table has 90,000 to 120,000 clones, around nine tenths seen once. The sequencing here drew on peripheral blood, taken 28 days after the second AZD1222 dose. Every receptor here comes from an adult who received the AZD1222 COVID-19 vaccine.

The chain recombines TRBV4-2 with TRBJ2-7; the D gene is possibly TRBD2 (7 bases). CDR1 LGHNA and CDR2 YNFKEQ come from the germline V gene. The CDR3 totals 18 residues. Trimming took off 3 bases at V and 0 bases at J, with 21 bases between the two ends. CDR3 nucleotides: TGTGCCAGCAGCCAGGGTACCCCCGGGGGCGGGAGCTCCTACGAGCAGTACTTC. Translated: CASSQGTPGGGSSYEQYF.

This chain uses TRBV28 with TRBJ1-2, with D hard to call. Trimming took off 3 bases at V and 4 bases at J, with 6 bases between the two ends. Germline V gives CDR1 MDHEN, CDR2 SYDVKM. This CDR3 has 12 amino acids. Written as DNA, the CDR3 is TGTGCCAGCAGTTTTGGGAGCTATGGCTACACCTTC. Its translation is CASSFGSYGYTF.

CDR3 sequence (DNA): TGCAGCGCCGCTTCAGGGAGCACAGATACGCAGTATTTT. Residues: CSAASGSTDTQYF. The chain couples TRBV29-1 to TRBJ2-3; D perhaps matches TRBD1 (5 bases). The CDR3 length is 13 residues. Per the germline V gene, CDR1 is SQVTM and CDR2 is ANQGSEA. V lost 7 bases, J lost 0 bases, and 11 bases lay in between.

V usage is TRBV30 and J usage is TRBJ1-3; a possible D gene is TRBD1 (6 bases). The CDR3 covers 18 residues. Trimming removed 0 bases at V and 4 bases at J, with 22 bases between. Germline loops: CDR1 GTSNPN, CDR2 SVGIG (reference sequence). CDR3 bases: TGTGCCTGGAGTGTACGAGGGCAGGGGAGAGTTATCGGAAACACCATATATTTT. Amino acids: CAWSVRGQGRVIGNTIYF.

The rearrangement uses TRBV7-3 and TRBJ2-1; D gene uncertain. The V end was cut by 5 bases, the J end by 0 bases, with 14 bases between. CDR3 length: 16 residues. Germline V lookup: CDR1 SGHTA, CDR2 FQGTGA. CDR3 in DNA: TGTGCCAGCAGCCTATCCCTGGGTAGCTCCTACAATGAGCAGTTCTTC. Translated: CASSLSLGSSYNEQFF.

The chain uses TRBV5-1 and TRBJ1-2, with D possibly matching TRBD1 (5 bases). There are 18 residues in the CDR3. From germline, CDR1 is SGHRS and CDR2 YFSETQ. Trimming took 0 bases from V and 2 from J, leaving 20 bases between them. The CDR3: CASSLGPGPPRLNYGYTF. The CDR3 coding sequence is TGCGCCAGCAGCTTGGGTCCGGGACCACCCAGACTCAACTATGGCTACACCTTC.

V and J are TRBV19 and TRBJ2-3; D possibly corresponds to TRBD2 (5 bases). This CDR3 contains 14 residues. Germline values: CDR1 LNHDA, CDR2 SQIVND (reference sequence). Deletions cut 1 base from V and 6 bases from J, with 11 bases between. CDR3 residues: CASSIGGTRDTQYF. The CDR3 DNA follows: TGTGCCAGTAGTATAGGCGGCACTAGGGATACGCAGTATTTT.

This chain uses TRBV10-1 with TRBJ2-7; D gene unclear. V gave up 10 bases and J gave up 2 bases, with 12 bases separating them. The CDR3 totals 12 residues. CDR1 and CDR2 from the germline V gene are WNHNN and SYGVQD (reference sequence). The CDR3, as DNA: TGCGCCACGTCGGCCACGGCCTACGAGCAGTACTTC. It translates to CATSATAYEQYF.

The chain's CDR3 is CSVGFSTGKLFF. The CDR3 region has the DNA TGCAGCGTCGGGTTTTCCACCGGAAAACTGTTTTTT. V usage is TRBV29-1 and J usage is TRBJ1-4; D call uncertain. The CDR3 totals 12 residues. Germline CDR1 and CDR2: SQVTM and ANQGSEA. The V and J ends lost 6 bases and 10 bases respectively, with 15 bases between them. Combining the CDR3 with reference TRBV29-1 and TRBJ1-4 gives the whole variable domain SAVISQKPSRDICQRGTSLTIQCQVDSQVTMMFWYRQQPGQSLTLIATANQGSEATYESGFVIDKFPISRPNLTFSTLTVSNMSPEDSSIYLCSVGFSTGKLFFGSGTQLSVL.

The chain carries TRBV19 and TRBJ1-5, with 10 positions matching TRBD1. CDR1 is LNHDA, CDR2 SQIVND, per germline (reference sequence). CDR3 size: 15 residues. The junction had 2 bases not matched to a gene; V was cut back by 2 bases and J by 4 bases. The chain's CDR3 is CASSIRTGGNQPQHF. CDR3 nucleotides: TGTGCCAGTAGTATACGGACAGGGGGGAATCAGCCCCAGCATTTT.

This chain connects TRBV30 to TRBJ1-5; TRBD1 is a possible D gene (6 bases). The CDR3 has 13 amino acids. Germline V gives CDR1 GTSNPN, CDR2 SVGIG (reference sequence). V lost 4 bases and J lost 1, with 8 bases in between. The CDR3 DNA sequence: TGTGCCTGGAACACAGGGAGCAATCAGCCCCAGCATTTT. As protein: CAWNTGSNQPQHF.

The chain employs TRBV3-1 (or the pseudogene TRBV3-2) and TRBJ1-2, with D hard to call. The V gene lost 1 base and the J gene lost 7 bases, with 10 bases spanning the gap. Germline V gene sequence: CDR1 LGHDT, CDR2 YNNKEL (reference sequence). The CDR3 contains 13 residues. CDR3 amino acids: CASSQVPRLGYTF. CDR3 DNA sequence: TGTGCCAGCAGCCAAGTCCCCCGCCTTGGCTACACCTTC.

The V call is TRBV6-5, the J call TRBJ2-1, with D possibly being TRBD1 (6 bases). The V and J ends lost 0 bases and 6 bases respectively, with 12 bases between them. The V gene's germline CDR1 is MNHEY and CDR2 SVGAGI. The CDR3 loop spans 15 amino acids. The CDR3 spells CASSYSAGAGNEQFF. CDR3 nucleotide sequence: TGTGCCAGCAGTTACTCGGCAGGGGCAGGCAATGAGCAGTTCTTC.

This clone appeared once. The V gene is TRBV6-2 or TRBV6-3, the J gene TRBJ1-1; D ambiguous. Germline-derived CDR1 and CDR2 are MNHEY and SVGEGT. V lost 6 bases and J 9 bases, leaving 8 bases between the germline ends. The CDR3 sequence is 10 residues long. CDR3 in DNA: TGTGCCAGCAGCCATACTAAAGCTTTCTTT. Translated, it gives CASSHTKAFF.

J is TRBJ2-7 and V is TRBV9, with TRBD2 identical over 9 bases. The CDR3 extends over 14 amino acids. Looked up from germline, CDR1 is SGDLS and CDR2 is YYNGEE. J lost 2 bases, V lost 2 bases, and 2 bases had no gene match. CDR3 residues: CASSVASGTYEQYF. CDR3 coding DNA: TGTGCCAGCAGCGTCGCTAGCGGGACCTACGAGCAGTACTTC.

This chain uses TRBV9 with TRBJ2-6; D uncertain. Trimming removed 0 bases from V and 1 base from J, with 2 bases in between. The length of the CDR3 is 14 residues. CDR1 SGDLS and CDR2 YYNGEE come from the germline V gene. For the CDR3, the DNA is TGTGCCAGCAGCGTAGATTCTGGGGCCAACGTCCTGACTTTC. Amino acids: CASSVDSGANVLTF.